Below, one T cell receptor (beta chain) is given with its context. Its antigen specificity is not known. No base quality information exists; no much larger clone differs at one position. Whole blood was collected in K2EDTA tubes by collaborating institutions according to the institutions' own protocols. For TCRbeta analysis, collaborators shipped samples in one of three forms: frozen whole blood, isolated PBMCs, or DNA extracted from either of those sample types. TCRbeta CDR3 regions were amplified from genomic DNA by means of the immunoSEQ Assay, a bias-controlled multiplex PCR. The original pipeline was this. The number of nucleated cells in each sample was estimated by amplification of reference gene primers within the assay. Sequence reads were collapsed and filtered to measure the absolute abundance of every unique TCRbeta CDR3 rearrangement. Productive Simpson clonality was computed per sample as the square root of Simpson's diversity index over productive rearrangements. This immuneACCESS table, as held by TCRdb, lists in-frame sequences with V and J called but not all clones. Of the missing ones, under half trace to an unresolved V gene in checked studies; the others have no known cause. V, J and clone size reflect that table, while D and trimming were determined from the DNA. The sample has about 260,000 clones on record, 88% of them singletons. The ten largest account for about 0.7% of the sample.

This specimen comes from a study of blood T cell repertoires in COVID-19 (dated by TCRdb to 2018 to 2020). For the study in its entirety: Samples covering the acute and convalescent phases of COVID-19 were provided by collaborators in the United States, Italy and Spain. The samples were drawn from two sources: the first 160 participants of the ongoing ImmuneRACE study, and over 950 subjects contributed by 6 global collaborators. The sample metadata nearly always contained a de-identified subject ID, COVID-19 status, age in years and sex. The prospective study material was composed of cDNA or gDNA derived from T cells, B-cell-depleted T cells, or PBMCs. The repertoires were released in a freely available public database meant as a resource for research on the immune response to SARS-CoV-2. Subjects who had been exposed to COVID-19, were actively infected with it, or had recovered from it provided the deeply sampled blood TCRbeta repertoires that made up the dataset. Where HLA class I and class II types were available, the types were taken from metadata supplied by the sample provider, not from assay-based typing. The study at large found these results: Clinical and demographic metadata were provided uncurated, with the amount varying by source and participant.

The V end loses 5 bases and the J end loses 2 bases, and a stretch of 6 bases separates them. Counted from cysteine to phenylalanine, this CDR3 has 11 amino acids. This entry keeps only the CDR3 DNA: 33 bases, framed from base 1. CDR1 and CDR2 (DFQATT, SNEGSKA) derive from the germline V gene (reference sequence). This chain is built from TRBV20-1 and TRBJ1-2, with the D gene not clear enough to name. The receptor was derived from a human donor in a cohort sampled during active COVID-19. The sequencing input was peripheral blood. At the DNA level, the sequence is TGCAGTGCTGACGGGAACTATGGCTACACCTTC. It encodes CSADGNYGYTF.